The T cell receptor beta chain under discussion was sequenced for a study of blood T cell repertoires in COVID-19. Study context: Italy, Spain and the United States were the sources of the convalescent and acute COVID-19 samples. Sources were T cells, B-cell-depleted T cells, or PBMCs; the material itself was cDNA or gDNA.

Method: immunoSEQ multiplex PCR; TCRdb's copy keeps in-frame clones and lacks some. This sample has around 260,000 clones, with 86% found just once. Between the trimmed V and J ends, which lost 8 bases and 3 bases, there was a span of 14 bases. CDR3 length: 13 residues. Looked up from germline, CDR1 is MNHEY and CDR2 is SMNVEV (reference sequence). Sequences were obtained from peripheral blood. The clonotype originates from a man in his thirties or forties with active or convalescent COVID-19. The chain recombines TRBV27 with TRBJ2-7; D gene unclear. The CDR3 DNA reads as TGTGCCAGCGGCGGAACGACCGGCTACGAGCAGTACTTC. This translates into CASGGTTGYEQYF.